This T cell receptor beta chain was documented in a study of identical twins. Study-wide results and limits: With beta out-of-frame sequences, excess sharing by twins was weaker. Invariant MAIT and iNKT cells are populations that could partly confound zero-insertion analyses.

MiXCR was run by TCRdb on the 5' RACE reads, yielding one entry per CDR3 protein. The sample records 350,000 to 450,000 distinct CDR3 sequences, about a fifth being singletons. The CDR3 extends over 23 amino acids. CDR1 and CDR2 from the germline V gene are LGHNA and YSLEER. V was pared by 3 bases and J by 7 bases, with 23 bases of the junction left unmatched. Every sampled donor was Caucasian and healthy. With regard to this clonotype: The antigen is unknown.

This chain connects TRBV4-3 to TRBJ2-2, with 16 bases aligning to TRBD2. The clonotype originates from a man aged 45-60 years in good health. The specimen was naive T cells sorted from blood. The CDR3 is CASSQSLNFGTSGRARGVGELFF. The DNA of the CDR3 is TGCGCCAGCAGCCAGAGCTTAAACTTCGGGACTAGCGGGAGGGCCCGTGGAGTCGGGGAGCTGTTTTTT.